One sample yielded the 19 T cell receptor beta chains listed below, sequenced in a study of blood T cell repertoires in COVID-19. Profiled with immunoSEQ multiplex PCR; TCRdb holds only in-frame clones, not every one. The table records over 350,000 clones, more than 80% of them present only once. The sample comprised peripheral blood. These receptors were obtained from a woman in her 30s with active or convalescent COVID-19.

The rearrangement links TRBV5-1 to TRBJ2-2; TRBD1 matches at 8 bases. Germline V gene data show CDR1 as SGHRS and CDR2 as YFSETQ. Trimming took 3 bases from V and 6 from J; bases not matched to a gene: 7. The CDR3 is 15 amino acids. The CDR3 DNA reads TGCGCCAGCAGCTCCTGGACAGGGATACCCGGGGAGCTGTTTTTT. It encodes CASSSWTGIPGELFF.

The chain carries TRBV19 and TRBJ2-7, with 10 bases lining up with TRBD1. CDR1 and CDR2 from the germline V gene are LNHDA and SQIVND (reference sequence). The CDR3 is made up of 15 amino acids. With 5 bases clipped from V and 0 bases from J, the junction kept 4 bases outside the gene matches. For the CDR3, the DNA is TGTGCCAGTAGTTCGGGACAGGGGATCTCCTACGAGCAGTACTTC. Encoded protein: CASSSGQGISYEQYF.

The rearrangement joins TRBV28 to TRBJ1-3, with D perhaps TRBD1 (6 bases). Between the trimmed V and J ends, which lost 2 bases and 1 base, there was a span of 12 bases. Germline assignment: CDR1 MDHEN and CDR2 SYDVKM. The CDR3 spans 16 residues. For the CDR3, the DNA is TGTGCCAGCAGTTTAGTAGGACAGAGATCTGGAAACACCATATATTTT. This gives the protein CASSLVGQRSGNTIYF.

V gene TRBV19 combines with J gene TRBJ2-1, with 11 bases fitting TRBD2. V lost 3 bases to trimming and J lost 5 bases; unmatched junction nucleotides: 3. There are 15 residues in the CDR3. Looked up from germline, CDR1 is LNHDA and CDR2 is SQIVND (reference sequence). CDR3 bases: TGTGCCAGTAGTATCGTAGCGGGGGGGCACAATGAGCAGTTCTTC. It specifies CASSIVAGGHNEQFF.

About this clone: The sample contains more than one DNA sequence encoding this CDR3. The rearrangement uses TRBV7-2 and TRBJ2-7; TRBD1 might be the D (6 bases). The CDR3 length is 13 residues. The germline gives CDR1 SGHTA, CDR2 FQGNSA. With 5 bases removed from V and 2 bases from J, the gap between germline ends came to 10 bases. The CDR3 DNA reads as TGTGCCAGCAGCCTAGACAGGACCTACGAGCAGTACTTC. Its translation is CASSLDRTYEQYF.

The V and J genes are TRBV7-8 and TRBJ2-5; 7 nucleotides agree with TRBD1. The germline V gene has CDR1 SGHVS and CDR2 FQNEAQ. The CDR3 spans 14 residues. J lost 4 bases, V lost 5 bases, and 7 bases had no gene match. The CDR3 sequence is CASSKGQIGETQYF. DNA of the CDR3: TGTGCCAGCAGCAAGGGACAGATTGGAGAGACCCAGTACTTC.

This chain joins TRBV5-1 and TRBJ1-3, with D hard to call. The V and J ends lost 3 bases and 0 bases respectively, with 13 bases between them. This CDR3 spans 16 amino acids. Germline lookup yields CDR1 SGHRS and CDR2 YFSETQ. As DNA, the CDR3 is TGCGCCAGCAGCTCACGGTCAGGTGGCTCTGGAAACACCATATATTTT. Its protein is CASSSRSGGSGNTIYF.

The chain has TRBV5-4 and TRBJ2-3; unclear D gene. Germline lookup yields CDR1 SGHNT and CDR2 YYREEE (reference sequence). CDR3 length equals 15 residues. Trimming shortened V by 2 bases and J by 0 bases, and 10 bases separated the two germline ends. DNA of the CDR3: TGTGCCAGCAGCTTTAGCAGCGCTAGCACAGATACGCAGTATTTT. Its translation: CASSFSSASTDTQYF. Using reference TRBV5-4 and TRBJ2-3 for the parts outside the CDR3, the full variable domain is ETGVTQSPTHLIKTRGQQVTLRCSSQSGHNTVSWYQQALGQGPQFIFQYYREEENGRGNFPPRFSGLQFPNYSSELNVNALELDDSALYLCASSFSSASTDTQYFGPGTRLTVL.

The gene calls are TRBV5-1 and TRBJ2-3, with 9 bases fitting TRBD1. Germline trimming cut 0 bases from V and 6 bases from J; bases unmatched to any gene: 5. The CDR3 runs 15 residues. From germline, CDR1 is SGHRS and CDR2 YFSETQ. CDR3 sequence reads: CASSLAGTGWDTQYF. In nucleotides, the CDR3 is TGCGCCAGCAGCTTGGCCGGGACAGGGTGGGATACGCAGTATTTT. The full variable domain, in which reference TRBV5-1 and TRBJ2-3 provide the parts outside the CDR3, is KAGVTQTPRYLIKTRGQQVTLSCSPISGHRSVSWYQQTPGQGLQFLFEYFSETQRNKGNFPGRFSGRQFSNSRSEMNVSTLELGDSALYLCASSLAGTGWDTQYFGPGTRLTVL.

CDR3 in DNA: TGTGCCAGCAGGGCCAGGGGTGCAAACACCATATATTTT. Protein sequence: CASRARGANTIYF. The genes are TRBV28 and TRBJ1-3, with a possible D match to TRBD1 (6 bases). The CDR3 consists of 13 residues. V was pared by 6 bases and J by 6 bases, with 12 bases between. The germline V gene encodes CDR1 MDHEN and CDR2 SYDVKM.

The chain uses TRBV3-1 (or the pseudogene TRBV3-2) and TRBJ1-4; weak D call: TRBD1 (5 bases). Per the germline V gene, CDR1 is LGHDT and CDR2 is YNNKEL (reference sequence). The V end was cut by 0 bases, the J end by 8 bases, with 16 bases between. This CDR3 spans 16 amino acids. The CDR3 DNA sequence: TGTGCCAGCAGCCAAGAGGAGGGACTGCTGGGGGAAAAACTGTTTTTT. Amino acid sequence: CASSQEEGLLGEKLFF.

The CDR3 DNA reads as TGTGCCAGCAGCCCTGAGACAGGGCGGAACACTGAAGCTTTCTTT. The encoded protein is CASSPETGRNTEAFF. V is TRBV7-9 and J is TRBJ1-1, with TRBD1 identical over 7 bases. Germline trimming cut 5 bases from V and 1 base from J; bases unmatched to any gene: 7. Germline V lookup: CDR1 SEHNR, CDR2 FQNEAQ (reference sequence). The CDR3 has 15 amino acids. Full variable domain (missing parts from reference TRBV7-9 and TRBJ1-1): DTGVSQNPRHKITKRGQNVTFRCDPISEHNRLYWYRQTLGQGPEFLTYFQNEAQLEKSRLLSDRFSAERPKGSFSTLEIQRTEQGDSAMYLCASSPETGRNTEAFFGQGTRLTVV.

The chain links TRBV18 to TRBJ2-1; 11 bases map to TRBD2. Germline CDR1 reads KGHSH; CDR2 reads LQKENI. The CDR3 totals 16 residues. The ends lost 6 bases at V and 6 bases at J; junction bases unmatched: 10. The CDR3 reads CASSQGLAGVRNEQFF. CDR3 sequence (DNA): TGTGCCAGCTCCCAAGGACTAGCGGGTGTTCGCAATGAGCAGTTCTTC. Together with reference TRBV18 and TRBJ2-1, the CDR3 gives the full variable domain: NAGVMQNPRHLVRRRGQEARLRCSPMKGHSHVYWYRQLPEEGLKFMVYLQKENIIDESGMPKERFSAEFPKEGPSILRIQQVVRGDSAAYFCASSQGLAGVRNEQFFGPGTRLTVL.

The V gene is TRBV10-3, the J gene TRBJ1-1, with 10 bases that match TRBD1. Germline V lookup: CDR1 ENHRY, CDR2 SYGVKD. J gave up 0 bases and V 2 bases, and 0 bases lay outside the gene matches. The length of the CDR3 is 15 residues. In nucleotides, the CDR3 is TGTGCCATCAGTGAGGGACAGGGGGTGAACACTGAAGCTTTCTTT. Amino acids: CAISEGQGVNTEAFF.

The CDR3 bases are TGTGCCCAAGCCGGACAGGGTGGTTCACCCCTCCACTTT. Translation gives CAQAGQGGSPLHF. The V and J genes are TRBV30 and TRBJ1-6, with 8 bases fitting TRBD1. Looked up from germline, CDR1 is GTSNPN and CDR2 is SVGIG (reference sequence). V lost 8 bases to trimming and J lost 9 bases; unmatched junction nucleotides: 9. The CDR3 has 13 amino acids. The full variable domain, in which reference TRBV30 and TRBJ1-6 provide the parts outside the CDR3, is SQTIHQWPATLVQPVGSPLSLECTVEGTSNPNLYWYRQAAGRGLQLLFYSVGIGQISSEVPQNLSASRPQDRQFILSSKKLLLSDSGFYLCAQAGQGGSPLHFGNGTRLTVT.

This clone was counted only a few times. V usage is TRBV6-1 and J usage is TRBJ1-1; no definite D call. From germline, CDR1 is MNHNS and CDR2 SASEGT. V shed 3 bases and J shed 2 bases, with 10 bases lying between them. The CDR3 sequence is 14 residues long. The CDR3 region has the DNA TGTGCCAGCAGTGATTGGACGGGAAACACTGAAGCTTTCTTT. Translation: CASSDWTGNTEAFF.

J is TRBJ2-5 and V is TRBV3-1 (or the pseudogene TRBV3-2), with D maybe TRBD2 (6 bases). V was cut by 8 bases and J by 5 bases, with 21 bases left in between. The CDR3 is 15 residues long. CDR1 is LGHDT and CDR2 is YNNKEL in the germline V gene (reference sequence). The CDR3 nucleotides read TGTGCCAGCTCCTCGGCTAGCGTTGGTGTGGAGACCCAGTACTTC. This gives the protein CASSSASVGVETQYF.

This CDR3 is CASSTGQNDEQFF. The CDR3 coding sequence is TGTGCCAGCAGCACTGGACAAAACGATGAGCAGTTCTTC. The rearrangement links TRBV3-1 (or the pseudogene TRBV3-2) to TRBJ2-1, with D possibly matching TRBD1 (5 bases). The V end lost 5 bases, the J end lost 8 bases, and 13 bases lay between the germline ends. Germline V gene lookup returns CDR1 LGHDT and CDR2 YNNKEL (reference sequence). The CDR3 length is 13 residues.

This clone has just one count. This chain links TRBV7-8 with TRBJ2-7; tentatively, D is TRBD1 (5 bases). Germline assignment: CDR1 SGHVS and CDR2 FQNEAQ. With 1 base removed from V and 5 bases from J, the gap between germline ends came to 12 bases. CDR3 size: 14 residues. CDR3 DNA sequence: TGTGCCAGCAGCTTAGAAGGGGCGGTGGACGAGCAGTACTTC. Translated: CASSLEGAVDEQYF.